This T cell receptor (beta chain) was sequenced for a study of T cell changes during pregnancy in multiple sclerosis. TCRdb's table, derived via immunoSEQ multiplex PCR, lists solely in-frame clones and lacks some. Here the sample spans some 110,000 clones, 90% to 95% being singletons. This clone was observed once. The source of this sequence is a female donor with multiple sclerosis, enrolled in a pregnancy study. The material sequenced was peripheral blood, taken in the third trimester of pregnancy.

The CDR3: CASRDRGPYEQYF. The DNA for the CDR3 is TGTGCCAGCCGGGACAGGGGTCCCTACGAGCAGTACTTC. The genes are TRBV27 and TRBJ2-7; 10 nucleotides align to TRBD1. Germline-derived CDR1 and CDR2 are MNHEY and SMNVEV (reference sequence). V lost 8 bases and J lost 2; bases outside the gene matches: 3. This CDR3 region has 13 residues.